These 15 T cell receptor beta chains share one sample of origin, sequenced in a study of shared clonotypes between healthy human individuals. The data were produced by immunoSEQ multiplex PCR, yet TCRdb's version contains in-frame clones alone and is incomplete. The sample includes about 2 million clones, 95% of them seen just once. Sequences were obtained from naive CD4+ T cells sorted from blood. Subset of the sample: CD45RA+ positively selected. The receptors originated from a man in his late teens or twenties in good health.

The chain uses TRBV9 and TRBJ1-2; tentatively, D is TRBD1 (6 bases). CDR1 is SGDLS, CDR2 YYNGEE, per germline. Trimming took 4 bases from V and 4 from J, leaving 14 bases between them. The CDR3 covers 14 residues. CDR3 sequence reads: CASSSRGAGYGYTF. CDR3 coding DNA: TGTGCCAGCAGCTCCCGGGGGGCGGGCTATGGCTACACCTTC. Combining the CDR3 with reference TRBV9 and TRBJ1-2 gives the whole variable domain DSGVTQTPKHLITATGQRVTLRCSPRSGDLSVYWYQQSLDQGLQFLIQYYNGEERAKGNILERFSAQQFPDLHSELNLSSLELGDSALYFCASSSRGAGYGYTFGSGTRLTVV.

This clone appeared a single time. The V call is TRBV6-5, the J call TRBJ1-1; D is undetermined. V lost 7 bases to trimming and J lost 8 bases, with 20 bases between them. CDR1 is MNHEY and CDR2 is SVGAGI in the germline V gene. The length of the CDR3 is 14 residues. In DNA form, the CDR3 reads TGTGCCAGCAACTCGCCGGGTATGGGTTCGGAAGCTTTCTTT. Translating gives CASNSPGMGSEAFF.

The chain combines TRBV2 with TRBJ1-5, with TRBD1 as a possible D gene (5 bases). Germline CDR1 SNHLY, CDR2 FYNNEI. Trimming removed 7 bases at V and 1 base at J, with 14 bases between. The CDR3 is made up of 15 amino acids. CDR3 residues: CASKGVRASNQPQHF. For the CDR3, the DNA is TGTGCCAGCAAAGGGGTAAGGGCCAGCAATCAGCCCCAGCATTTT.

This rearrangement joins TRBV6-6 to TRBJ1-2; D not resolved. The CDR3 sequence is 11 residues long. Germline V gene data show CDR1 as MNHNY and CDR2 as SVGAGI (reference sequence). Trimming took 8 bases from V and 4 from J, leaving 8 bases between them. DNA for the CDR3: TGTGCCAGCTTATCGAGCTATGGCTACACCTTC. Its translation is CASLSSYGYTF.

The chain uses TRBV2 and TRBJ1-1; D is possibly TRBD1 (5 bases). Trimming cost V 2 bases and J 2 bases, with 9 bases left between them. CDR1 is SNHLY, CDR2 FYNNEI, per germline. The CDR3 sequence is 14 residues long. This CDR3 reads CASSEYGGNTEAFF. The CDR3 DNA is TGTGCCAGCAGTGAATACGGGGGAAACACTGAAGCTTTCTTT.

This sequence joins TRBV19 and TRBJ1-5, with D maybe TRBD1 (6 bases). V lost 1 base and J 5 bases, leaving 12 bases between the germline ends. The CDR3 spans 15 residues. Germline values: CDR1 LNHDA, CDR2 SQIVND (reference sequence). This CDR3 reads CASSIGPTGYQPQHF. In nucleotides, the CDR3 is TGTGCCAGTAGTATAGGCCCGACAGGCTATCAGCCCCAGCATTTT.

Turning to this clone: This may be a read error: a much more frequent sequence differs by one nucleotide. The genes are TRBV7-8 and TRBJ2-3; D is unresolved. V dropped 5 bases and J dropped 2 bases, with 2 bases sitting between them. CDR1 and CDR2 from the germline V gene are SGHVS and FQNEAQ. The CDR3 is 11 residues long. The CDR3 protein is CASSITDTQYF. CDR3 nucleotide sequence: TGTGCCAGCAGCATCACAGATACGCAGTATTTT.

The chain employs TRBV2 and TRBJ2-5, with 8 positions matching TRBD2. The germline V gene encodes CDR1 SNHLY and CDR2 FYNNEI. Trimming at V came to 5 bases and at J to 3 bases, leaving 11 bases not matched to a gene. This CDR3 is built from 16 residues. CDR3 bases: TGTGCCAGCAGTTCCCTTAAGGGACTAGTGAAAGAGACCCAGTACTTC. This codes for CASSSLKGLVKETQYF.

To note about this clone: Other DNA sequences in this sample translate to the same CDR3. V usage is TRBV18 and J usage is TRBJ1-4; 9 bases align to TRBD1. The ends lost 3 bases at V and 8 bases at J; junction bases unmatched: 4. The germline V gene has CDR1 KGHSH and CDR2 LQKENI. This CDR3 spans 14 amino acids. The CDR3 region has the DNA TGTGCCAGCTCACCTGACAGGGGGAGCGAAAAACTGTTTTTT. This gives the protein CASSPDRGSEKLFF.

This clone was observed once. The chain combines TRBV11-2 with TRBJ1-2; 7 nucleotides agree with TRBD1. The CDR3 runs 17 residues. Germline CDR1 SGHAT, CDR2 FQNNGV. V shed 2 bases and J 6 bases; nucleotides not matched to a gene: 15. The CDR3 sequence is CASSLSLPGGVGDGYTF. CDR3 nucleotides: TGTGCCAGCAGCTTATCCCTTCCAGGGGGGGTTGGTGATGGCTACACCTTC.

This rearrangement joins TRBV10-3 to TRBJ1-3; D is uncertain. The germline V gene has CDR1 ENHRY and CDR2 SYGVKD. The V gene lost 5 bases and the J gene lost 0 bases, with 17 bases spanning the gap. The CDR3 has 17 residues. CDR3 nucleotides: TGTGCCATCAGTACCCCCACCAAAGGATACTCTGGAAACACCATATATTTT. This gives the protein CAISTPTKGYSGNTIYF.

This chain joins TRBV28 and TRBJ1-2, with TRBD1 identical over 8 bases. This CDR3 has 17 amino acids. V shed 5 bases, J shed 0 bases, and the junction held 11 bases outside the gene matches. In germline, CDR1 is MDHEN, CDR2 SYDVKM. The CDR3 protein is CASSPPPGQASNYGYTF. CDR3 DNA: TGTGCCAGCAGTCCACCCCCGGGACAGGCTTCTAACTATGGCTACACCTTC.

The rearrangement links TRBV2 to TRBJ2-3; 10 bases agree with TRBD2. CDR1 is SNHLY and CDR2 is FYNNEI in the germline V gene. The CDR3 is 15 amino acids. Losses at the gene ends were 4 bases for V and 1 base for J; bases not matched to a gene: 2. The CDR3 DNA follows: TGTGCCAGCAGTGCCGGGACTAGCGGCACAGATACGCAGTATTTT. Protein product: CASSAGTSGTDTQYF.

In its sample, this clone was seen once. The V call is TRBV11-2, the J call TRBJ1-1; no firm D call. V shed 0 bases and J shed 4 bases, with 9 bases lying between them. Germline values: CDR1 SGHAT, CDR2 FQNNGV. CDR3 size: 14 residues. The CDR3 sequence: CASSLDRHATEAFF. CDR3 DNA: TGTGCCAGCAGCTTAGATCGACATGCCACTGAAGCTTTCTTT.

This chain uses TRBV28 with TRBJ2-7; 7 bases are a match to TRBD1. V dropped 3 bases and J dropped 3; count of bases not matched to a gene: 5. The germline CDR1 and CDR2 sequences are MDHEN and SYDVKM. This CDR3 has 14 amino acids. CDR3 protein: CASSFRDSYYEQYF. CDR3 bases: TGTGCCAGCAGTTTCCGGGACAGTTACTACGAGCAGTACTTC.